These T cell receptor beta chains were read from a single sample in a study of blood T cell repertoires in COVID-19. Some clones are missing from TCRdb's copy, which holds only in-frame ones; the method was immunoSEQ multiplex PCR. The sample records 250,000 to 350,000 clones, approximately 81% being singletons. The sample consisted of PBMCs or T cells enriched from blood (not recorded which). The receptors derive from a woman in her forties or fifties who had recovered from COVID-19. Both conserved end residues are part of each CDR3. Fields, in order: J gene, V gene, D gene, CDR3 protein. D genes are given only for firm matches.

>TRBJ2-5|TRBV7-9|TRBD1
CASRSGTGGEGTQYF
>TRBJ1-4|TRBV5-4|-
CASSLSASGGEKLFF
>TRBJ2-7|TRBV19|TRBD1
CASSRGTENYEQYF
>TRBJ2-1|TRBV5-1|TRBD2
CASSLRTSREQFF
>TRBJ2-7|TRBV11-2|-
CASSLVSGFSSEQYF
>TRBJ1-4|TRBV19|TRBD1
CASRGPRTGLATNEKLFF
>TRBJ1-4|TRBV19|TRBD1
CASSTSPGQGREKLFF
>TRBJ2-6|TRBV4-3|-
CASSQEIVVPGANVLTF
>TRBJ2-5|TRBV10-1|TRBD2
CASSAGVSGSTETQYF
>TRBJ1-5|TRBV18|-
CASSPEAPSASNQPQHF
>TRBJ2-7|TRBV13|-
CASSLRGSEQYF
>TRBJ2-7|TRBV3-1/TRBV3-2|TRBD2
CASSRTSVSYEQYF
>TRBJ1-6|TRBV15|-
CATSRPGRGENSPLHF
>TRBJ2-1|TRBV28|-
CASSQPKQGRSYNEQFF
>TRBJ2-2|TRBV5-6|TRBD2
CASSLGLAGEDTGELFF
>TRBJ2-7|TRBV4-1|-
CASSLSPPPGLNYEQYF
>TRBJ1-5|TRBV6-1|-
CASSESPGVSLGLFHQPQHF
>TRBJ1-4|TRBV5-1|TRBD1
CASSYTGTGDEKLFF
>TRBJ2-1|TRBV9|-
CASSESGPSYNEQFF
>TRBJ2-3|TRBV20-1|-
CSASRPVTGPIPDTQYF
>TRBJ1-4|TRBV30|-
CAWSRQGNEKLFF
>TRBJ1-3|TRBV14|-
CASSQQTSPGNTIYF
>TRBJ1-1|TRBV14|-
CASSHPGMNTEAFF
>TRBJ2-1|TRBV18|TRBD2
CASSPTVPGLEVWTTSYNEQFF
>TRBJ1-1|TRBV21-1|-
CASSDRGENTEAFF
>TRBJ1-3|TRBV27|TRBD1
CASSLRTGGNTIYF
>TRBJ2-2|TRBV6-4|-
CASSPRDSNTGELFF
>TRBJ2-2|TRBV9|-
CASSPNTLTGELFF
>TRBJ2-5|TRBV15|TRBD2
CATSRDSLASGIVAQYF
>TRBJ1-2|TRBV9|-
CASSQSLQGNYGYTF
>TRBJ1-6|TRBV6-5|-
CASSYTGTRNNSPLHF
>TRBJ2-7|TRBV4-2|TRBD1
CASGQGGTYEQYF
>TRBJ1-3|TRBV7-2|-
CASSLVVSGNTIYF
>TRBJ2-3|TRBV7-9|-
CASSSIRVSNHTDTQYF
>TRBJ2-1|TRBV11-2|-
CASSLERYNEQFF
>TRBJ2-1|TRBV6-5|TRBD1
CASSSDRGYYNEQFF
>TRBJ1-3|TRBV30|-
CAWSVLQGDTIYF
>TRBJ2-3|TRBV27|-
CASNTPSTDTQYF
>TRBJ1-1|TRBV27|TRBD1
CASSPYRGPRGVNTEAFF
>TRBJ2-1|TRBV5-1|-
CASSWGFNEQFF
>TRBJ1-6|TRBV27|-
CATRFNRAGNSPLHF